The 18 T cell receptor beta chains listed next were all sequenced from one sample in a study of T-cell memory formation after mild COVID-19 listed by TCRdb under 2021. Library creation used 5' RACE. Sequencer: Illumina NovaSeq 6000. The public reads were reanalyzed by TCRdb: fastp trimming at Q25, MiXCR alignment, in-frame beta chains only. Each entry merges the rows of one CDR3 protein and shows their most common DNA and genes. In all, the sample holds roughly 400,000 distinct CDR3 sequences, and roughly 24% of those were seen once. The biggest ten clones account for 8.5% to 9% of the sample. Sequencing input: PBMCs or a T cell subset sorted from them (not recorded which). These receptors came from an adult woman who had mild COVID-19 (a few samples of this study predate the infection). The sample titles of this study are shuffled in the database, so cell type and time point are left out; the donor was told from shared clones.

The table lists this clonotype with a few counts. The chain recombines TRBV19 with TRBJ1-1; 8 bases fit TRBD1. The length of the CDR3 is 15 residues. Germline V gives CDR1 LNHDA, CDR2 SQIVND (reference sequence). V trimming: 2 bases; J trimming: 5 bases; junction bases outside the gene matches: 7. The CDR3 is CASSIFDRGGTEAFF. As DNA, the CDR3 is TGTGCCAGTAGTATATTCGACAGGGGTGGGACTGAAGCTTTCTTT.

V gene TRBV20-1 combines with J gene TRBJ2-2; 11 nucleotides agree with TRBD2. The V gene end was trimmed by 0 bases and the J gene end by 7 bases; junction bases not matched to a gene: 13. Per germline, CDR1 DFQATT and CDR2 SNEGSKA (reference sequence). The CDR3 contains 18 residues. CDR3 protein: CSARDSFTSGSRGGELFF. CDR3 nucleotide sequence: TGCAGTGCTAGAGATTCGTTCACTAGCGGGAGCAGAGGCGGGGAGCTGTTTTTT.

The chain links TRBV7-9 to TRBJ2-1; 8 nucleotides line up with TRBD2. The CDR3 spans 15 residues. CDR1 and CDR2 from the germline V gene are SEHNR and FQNEAQ (reference sequence). J gave up 7 bases and V 5 bases, and 10 bases lay outside the gene matches. The CDR3 protein is CASSQRGLVNNEQFF. DNA of the CDR3: TGTGCCAGCAGCCAAAGGGGACTAGTTAATAATGAGCAGTTCTTC.

The chain combines TRBV5-1 with TRBJ2-3; D gene ambiguous. CDR1 and CDR2 from the germline V gene are SGHRS and YFSETQ. This CDR3 has 15 amino acids. V was clipped by 2 bases and J by 3 bases, with 13 bases between them. CDR3 sequence (DNA): TGCGCCAGCAGCTTTACGGGCGTTGGTACAGATACGCAGTATTTT. It translates to CASSFTGVGTDTQYF.

The chain employs TRBV5-5 and TRBJ1-1; D may be TRBD1 (6 bases). V lost 0 bases, J lost 3 bases, and 12 bases lay in between. Germline lookup yields CDR1 SGHKS and CDR2 YYEKEE (reference sequence). The CDR3 consists of 15 residues. CDR3 protein: CASSLDPRGDTEAFF. For the CDR3, the DNA is TGTGCCAGCAGCTTGGATCCCAGGGGCGACACTGAAGCTTTCTTT. Full variable domain (missing parts from reference TRBV5-5 and TRBJ1-1): DAGVTQSPTHLIKTRGQQVTLRCSPISGHKSVSWYQQVLGQGPQFIFQYYEKEERGRGNFPDRFSARQFPNYSSELNVNALLLGDSALYLCASSLDPRGDTEAFFGQGTRLTVV.

The J gene is TRBJ2-5, the V gene TRBV18; D remains ambiguous. Germline values: CDR1 KGHSH, CDR2 LQKENI. The V gene lost 3 bases and the J gene lost 4 bases, with 15 bases spanning the gap. The CDR3 spans 15 residues. CDR3 residues: CASSPSKPGVETQYF. CDR3 sequence (DNA): TGTGCCAGCTCACCGAGCAAACCAGGAGTAGAGACCCAGTACTTC.

This clonotype has just a few counts. The V call is TRBV7-9, the J call TRBJ2-1; D may correspond to TRBD1 or TRBD2 (5 bases each). Germline V gene sequence: CDR1 SEHNR, CDR2 FQNEAQ (reference sequence). The CDR3 extends over 16 amino acids. Trimming removed 6 bases at V and 3 bases at J, with 18 bases between. Written as DNA, the CDR3 is TGTGCCAGCAGTTCCTTTCGGGGCCAGGACTACAATGAGCAGTTCTTC. It is translated as CASSSFRGQDYNEQFF. The full variable domain, with the rest looked up from reference TRBV7-9 and TRBJ2-1, is DTGVSQNPRHKITKRGQNVTFRCDPISEHNRLYWYRQTLGQGPEFLTYFQNEAQLEKSRLLSDRFSAERPKGSFSTLEIQRTEQGDSAMYLCASSSFRGQDYNEQFFGPGTRLTVL.

This chain joins TRBV12-3 or TRBV12-4 and TRBJ2-5; D is possibly TRBD2 (6 bases). The CDR3 contains 15 residues. V lost 3 bases to trimming and J lost 4 bases, with 15 bases between them. The CDR3 region is CASSLGVGGLETQYF. The CDR3 bases are TGTGCCAGCAGTTTGGGAGTCGGAGGGTTAGAGACCCAGTACTTC.

The rearrangement links TRBV20-1 to TRBJ2-2; TRBD2 aligns across 7 bases. Trimming cost V 5 bases and J 5 bases; bases outside gene matches: 8. The germline V gene encodes CDR1 DFQATT and CDR2 SNEGSKA (reference sequence). The CDR3 contains 14 residues. The CDR3 reads CSARGEVWTGELFF. In nucleotides, the CDR3 is TGCAGTGCTCGGGGGGAGGTCTGGACCGGGGAGCTGTTTTTT.

The chain is built from TRBV30 and TRBJ2-1, with TRBD2 matching over 8 bases. CDR3 length: 12 amino acids. V lost 1 base, J lost 10 bases, and 3 bases stayed unmatched. Germline V gives CDR1 GTSNPN, CDR2 SVGIG (reference sequence). The CDR3 reads CAWSETSAEQFF. CDR3 DNA sequence: TGTGCCTGGAGTGAGACTAGCGCAGAGCAGTTCTTC. The variable domain in full, with the rest retrieved from reference TRBV30 and TRBJ2-1, is SQTIHQWPATLVQPVGSPLSLECTVEGTSNPNLYWYRQAAGRGLQLLFYSVGIGQISSEVPQNLSASRPQDRQFILSSKKLLLSDSGFYLCAWSETSAEQFFGPGTRLTVL.

This clonotype was seen a few times. This chain connects TRBV12-3 or TRBV12-4 to TRBJ1-2; D perhaps matches TRBD1 (6 bases). V shed 3 bases and J shed 3 bases, with 14 bases lying between them. The CDR3 has 15 residues. CDR3 nucleotides: TGTGCCAGCAGTTTCTGGGGGCGGGCGGACTATGGCTACACCTTC. Encoded protein: CASSFWGRADYGYTF.

This clonotype was found a few times. The chain carries TRBV12-3 or TRBV12-4 and TRBJ1-1; possible D gene TRBD1, 6 bases. V was pared by 7 bases and J by 4 bases, with 13 bases between. CDR3 length: 13 residues. Here the CDR3 reads CASKVRGGTEAFF. For the CDR3, the DNA is TGTGCCAGCAAGGTGAGGGGGGGCACTGAAGCTTTCTTT.

The chain has TRBV19 and TRBJ2-1; 8 bases match TRBD1. This CDR3 comprises 14 residues. Per germline, CDR1 LNHDA and CDR2 SQIVND (reference sequence). The J segment lost 13 bases and the V segment lost 3 bases, leaving 11 bases of the junction unmatched. The CDR3 sequence is CASSMVYPGGGQFF. DNA of the CDR3: TGTGCCAGTAGTATGGTTTACCCAGGGGGCGGACAGTTCTTC.

A few counts support this clonotype. This sequence joins TRBV6-2 or TRBV6-3 and TRBJ2-1; D gene ambiguous. Germline CDR1 is MNHEY and CDR2 is SVGEGT. This CDR3 comprises 13 residues. V was cut by 1 base and J by 9 bases, with 10 bases left in between. Here the CDR3 DNA reads TGTGCCAGCAGTTACTTTACGACCGGTGAGCAGTTCTTC. It yields the protein CASSYFTTGEQFF.

This clonotype appeared a few times. The rearrangement uses TRBV27 and TRBJ2-1; TRBD2 is a possible D gene (6 bases). This CDR3 is 17 amino acids long. Germline V gene sequence: CDR1 MNHEY, CDR2 SMNVEV (reference sequence). Trimming pared 1 base from V and 2 bases from J, leaving 15 bases between. This chain's CDR3 is CASSLYFDLATYNEQFF. The CDR3 DNA reads TGTGCCAGCAGTTTATATTTTGATCTAGCGACCTACAATGAGCAGTTCTTC.

This clonotype has more than one count but fewer than ten. The chain joins TRBV10-3 to TRBJ2-7; tentative D call: TRBD1 (5 bases). V was trimmed by 4 bases and J by 2 bases, leaving 6 bases between them. CDR3 length: 12 amino acids. Germline lookup yields CDR1 ENHRY and CDR2 SYGVKD. The CDR3 nucleotides are TGTGCCATCAGTGGGACACCCTACGAGCAGTACTTC. Protein: CAISGTPYEQYF.

The chain recombines TRBV7-3 with TRBJ2-1; D might be TRBD2 (6 bases). This CDR3 has 16 amino acids. Trimming removed 4 bases from V and 9 bases from J, with 22 bases in between. In germline, CDR1 is SGHTA, CDR2 FQGTGA. The CDR3 spells CASSSWQEGLSGEQFF. As DNA, the CDR3 is TGTGCCAGCAGCTCATGGCAGGAGGGCCTCTCGGGTGAGCAGTTCTTC.

The table lists this clonotype with many counts. The chain employs TRBV3-1 and TRBJ2-1; D might be TRBD2 (5 bases). Germline loops: CDR1 LGHDT, CDR2 YNNKEL (reference sequence). V lost 4 bases and J 10 bases, leaving 8 bases between the germline ends. The CDR3 consists of 11 residues. CDR3 residues: CASSLSGEQFF. CDR3 coding DNA: TGTGCCAGCAGCCTTTCGGGAGAGCAGTTCTTC.